This passage covers 16 T cell receptor beta chains from one sample sequenced in a study of blood T cell repertoires in COVID-19. TCRdb keeps only in-frame clones here, not all; method: immunoSEQ multiplex PCR. The repertoire holds 350,000 to 500,000 clones, with roughly 84% as singletons. The sample comprised PBMCs or T cells enriched from blood (not recorded which). These receptors all stem from a young woman who had been exposed to COVID-19.

This clone came up once. The CDR3 loop reads CASSSYRVGYTF. The DNA for the CDR3 is TGTGCCAGCAGTTCCTACAGGGTCGGCTACACCTTC. The genes are TRBV28 and TRBJ1-2, with D tentatively TRBD1 (6 bases). The CDR3 spans 12 residues. The germline CDR1 and CDR2 sequences are MDHEN and SYDVKM. Trimming stripped 4 bases from V and 8 bases from J, with 11 bases between.

The chain joins TRBV6-5 to TRBJ1-2; 11 bases line up with TRBD1. The CDR3 loop spans 15 amino acids. The V gene's germline CDR1 is MNHEY and CDR2 SVGAGI. V was pared by 2 bases and J by 8 bases, with 7 bases of the junction left unmatched. The CDR3 reads CASSYGTGGPMGYTF. The CDR3 DNA reads as TGTGCCAGCAGTTACGGGACAGGGGGACCTATGGGCTACACCTTC.

The V gene is TRBV24-1, the J gene TRBJ2-1; TRBD2 matches 12 bases. Germline trimming cut 5 bases from V and 6 bases from J; bases unmatched to any gene: 4. Germline assignment: CDR1 KGHDR and CDR2 SFDVKD. There are 15 residues in the CDR3. DNA of the CDR3: TGTGCCACCAGTGCCGAGGGACTAGCGGGCAATGAGCAGTTCTTC. Protein product: CATSAEGLAGNEQFF.

The gene calls are TRBV19 and TRBJ1-1; no definite D call. V was cut by 6 bases and J by 6 bases, with 14 bases left in between. The germline CDR1 and CDR2 sequences are LNHDA and SQIVND (reference sequence). The CDR3 loop spans 13 amino acids. CDR3 loop: CASRPGSVSEAFF. The DNA for the CDR3 is TGTGCCAGTAGACCGGGGTCGGTTTCTGAAGCTTTCTTT.

The chain couples TRBV7-9 to TRBJ2-6, with a weak D call TRBD2 (5 bases). The germline CDR1 and CDR2 sequences are SEHNR and FQNEAQ (reference sequence). The CDR3 consists of 15 residues. Deletions cut 7 bases from V and 0 bases from J, with 10 bases between. The CDR3 coding sequence is TGTGCCAGCACCGACTACCTCTCTGGGGCCAACGTCCTGACTTTC. It is translated as CASTDYLSGANVLTF.

This clone came up once. The genes are TRBV7-9 and TRBJ1-1; weak D call: TRBD1 (6 bases). The CDR3 has 12 amino acids. Germline loops: CDR1 SEHNR, CDR2 FQNEAQ (reference sequence). V shed 3 bases and J shed 5 bases, with 7 bases lying between them. The chain's CDR3 is CASSFTGTEAFF. In nucleotides, the CDR3 is TGTGCCAGCAGCTTCACAGGGACTGAAGCTTTCTTT.

This clone was detected only a few times. The chain is built from TRBV19 and TRBJ2-5; possible D gene TRBD2, 5 bases. Deletions cut 4 bases from V and 5 bases from J, with 26 bases between. This CDR3 is 18 amino acids long. Germline V gene data show CDR1 as LNHDA and CDR2 as SQIVND (reference sequence). Here the CDR3 reads CASSTPHSEKPGRETQYF. Here the CDR3 DNA reads TGTGCCAGTAGTACCCCCCATAGCGAGAAACCCGGCAGGGAGACCCAGTACTTC.

V gene TRBV19 combines with J gene TRBJ1-6; 9 bases are shared with TRBD1. Trimming cost V 6 bases and J 9 bases; bases outside gene matches: 12. The CDR3 spans 16 residues. Germline-derived CDR1 and CDR2 are LNHDA and SQIVND (reference sequence). CDR3 loop: CASSPPYRGQGSPLHF. CDR3 DNA sequence: TGTGCCAGTAGCCCCCCGTACAGGGGGCAAGGTTCACCCCTCCACTTT.

The chain combines TRBV28 with TRBJ2-3, with TRBD2 matching 8 bases. This CDR3 comprises 16 residues. Germline lookup yields CDR1 MDHEN and CDR2 SYDVKM. The trim removed 5 bases at V and 1 base at J, leaving 8 bases unmatched. For the CDR3, the DNA is TGTGCCAGCAGTCCGCTTAGCGGGGAACGCACAGATACGCAGTATTTT. It encodes CASSPLSGERTDTQYF. Complete variable domain (other parts from reference TRBV28 and TRBJ2-3): DVKVTQSSRYLVKRTGEKVFLECVQDMDHENMFWYRQDPGLGLRLIYFSYDVKMKEKGDIPEGYSVSREKKERFSLILESASTNQTSMYLCASSPLSGERTDTQYFGPGTRLTVL.

CDR3 DNA sequence: TGCGCCAGCAGCCAAGACGGACAGGGGGGCCAGCCCCAGCATTTT. Amino acid sequence: CASSQDGQGGQPQHF. This chain joins TRBV4-1 and TRBJ1-5; 10 positions match TRBD1. Germline assignment: CDR1 MGHRA and CDR2 YSYEKL. Trimming cost V 0 bases and J 7 bases; bases outside gene matches: 3. CDR3 length: 15 residues.

This clone was detected a few times. The J gene is TRBJ2-2, the V gene TRBV6-2 or TRBV6-3, with D perhaps matching TRBD2 (5 bases). Looked up from germline, CDR1 is MNHEY and CDR2 is SVGEGT. This CDR3 contains 18 residues. The V end lost 4 bases, the J end lost 5 bases, and 23 bases lay between the germline ends. The CDR3 DNA reads TGTGCCAGCAGTTCTACGGAGATTCCCTTCGGAGGTACCGGGGAGCTGTTTTTT. Translation gives CASSSTEIPFGGTGELFF.

V and J are TRBV6-5 and TRBJ1-4; TRBD1 agrees at 8 bases. Trimming took 4 bases from V and 8 from J; bases not matched to a gene: 3. The CDR3 is made up of 13 amino acids. Germline CDR1 reads MNHEY; CDR2 reads SVGAGI. The CDR3 loop reads CASSWGDREKLFF. In DNA, the CDR3 is TGTGCCAGCAGTTGGGGGGACAGGGAAAAACTGTTTTTT.

The genes are TRBV2 and TRBJ2-7; perhaps TRBD1 as D (5 bases). The germline V and J ends were trimmed by 4 bases and 5 bases, with 18 bases remaining between them. The CDR3 has 15 residues. Germline values: CDR1 SNHLY, CDR2 FYNNEI. CDR3 nucleotides: TGTGCCAGCAGTGCCGGGCTTGGGGCCCGGGACGAGCAGTACTTC. Amino acid sequence: CASSAGLGARDEQYF.

As DNA, the CDR3 is TGTGCCAGCAGCCCCCAGGACAGTTCCTACGAGCAGTACTTC. This codes for CASSPQDSSYEQYF. J is TRBJ2-7 and V is TRBV9, with D perhaps TRBD1 (6 bases). The CDR3 totals 14 residues. In germline, CDR1 is SGDLS, CDR2 YYNGEE. The ends were cut back, 4 bases at V and 1 base at J, with 12 bases in the middle.

The chain couples TRBV4-3 to TRBJ1-4; TRBD1 might be the D (6 bases). Germline CDR1 is LGHNA and CDR2 is YSLEER. The V end was cut by 3 bases, the J end by 7 bases, with 15 bases between. This CDR3 spans 15 amino acids. The CDR3 nucleotides are TGCGCCAGCAGCCATGCCGGGACACCGGGTGAAAAACTGTTTTTT. Amino acid sequence: CASSHAGTPGEKLFF.

This clone was counted a few times. The V gene is TRBV5-8, the J gene TRBJ2-7; 7 nucleotides line up with TRBD1. Looked up from germline, CDR1 is SGHTS and CDR2 is YDEGEE. V lost 5 bases, J lost 0 bases, and 11 bases stayed unmatched. This CDR3 spans 16 amino acids. The CDR3 spells CASRDRYLSYSYEQYF. DNA for the CDR3: TGTGCCAGCAGGGACAGGTACCTATCCTACTCCTACGAGCAGTACTTC.